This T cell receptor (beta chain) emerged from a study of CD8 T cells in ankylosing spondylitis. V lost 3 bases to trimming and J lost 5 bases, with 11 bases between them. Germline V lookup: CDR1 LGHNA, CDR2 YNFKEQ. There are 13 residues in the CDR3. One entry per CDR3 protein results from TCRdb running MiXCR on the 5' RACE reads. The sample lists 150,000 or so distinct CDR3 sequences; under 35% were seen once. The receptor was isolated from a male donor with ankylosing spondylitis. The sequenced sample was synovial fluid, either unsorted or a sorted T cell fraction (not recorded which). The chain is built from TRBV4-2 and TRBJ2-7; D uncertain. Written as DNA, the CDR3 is TGTGCCAGCAGCCAGACGCCCTACAACGAGCAGTACTTC. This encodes CASSQTPYNEQYF.